This T cell receptor (beta chain) was identified during a study of blood T cell repertoires in COVID-19. V was trimmed by 1 base and J by 6 bases, leaving 19 bases between them. Germline lookup yields CDR1 MGHRA and CDR2 YSYEKL. The CDR3 extends over 16 amino acids. Profiled with immunoSEQ multiplex PCR; TCRdb holds only in-frame clones, not every one. The sample yields 130,000 to 150,000 clones, roughly 88% seen once. The sequence came from a woman aged 45-65 years with acute or convalescent COVID-19. The genes are TRBV4-1 and TRBJ2-7, with D possibly being TRBD2 (6 bases). The sequenced sample was peripheral blood. CDR3: CASSQAGVDLRGEQYF. The CDR3 DNA reads as TGCGCCAGCAGCCAAGCGGGGGTGGACTTGAGGGGCGAGCAGTACTTC.